The rows below give T cell receptor beta chains drawn from one sample of a study of control samples from healthy donors and cancer patients. TCRdb's copy holds only in-frame clones and misses some; the assay was immunoSEQ multiplex PCR. Of 110,000 to 150,000 clones detected, roughly nine tenths appear once; the ten largest clones hold approximately 9%. The material sequenced was blood. The receptor set was obtained from a woman aged 30 to 39 in good health. Each CDR3 is given with its conserved first and last residue. A D gene is named only where the DNA matches it firmly. Not all rows give a size; the values are once, few, many and, for expanded clones, a class.

>TRBJ2-5|TRBV15|15|TRBD2|once
CATSRDLGGEETQYF
TGTGCCACCAGCAGAGATCTGGGAGGGGAAGAGACCCAGTACTTC
>TRBJ2-2|TRBV30|14|TRBD1|.
CAWSTGTGYRELFF
TGTGCCTGGAGTACCGGGACAGGGTACCGGGAGCTGTTTTTT
>TRBJ2-7|TRBV7-9|15|TRBD2|.
CASSPLAGGSYEQYF
TGTGCCAGCAGCCCCCTAGCGGGGGGATCCTACGAGCAGTACTTC
>TRBJ1-4|TRBV12-3/TRBV12-4|12|.|.
CATGGMDEKLFF
TGTGCCACCGGGGGCATGGATGAAAAACTGTTTTTT
>TRBJ1-2|TRBV12-3/TRBV12-4|10|.|.
CASSQYGYTF
TGTGCCAGCAGTCAGTATGGCTACACCTTC
>TRBJ1-1|TRBV23-1|18|.|.
CASSPRLWGEGMNTEAFF
TGCGCCAGCAGTCCGCGGTTATGGGGGGAGGGGATGAACACTGAAGCTTTCTTT
>TRBJ1-5|TRBV12-3/TRBV12-4|13|.|.
CASSQQGNQPQHF
TGTGCCAGCAGTCAACAGGGCAATCAGCCCCAGCATTTT
>TRBJ1-2|TRBV5-4|14|TRBD1|once
CASSLESGTGGLTF
TGTGCCAGCAGCTTGGAGTCCGGGACAGGGGGCCTCACCTTC
>TRBJ2-3|TRBV9|15|.|.
CASSVWRGGTDTQYF
TGTGCCAGCAGCGTCTGGAGGGGAGGCACAGATACGCAGTATTTT
>TRBJ1-5|TRBV19|15|TRBD1|.
CASSMDGTENQPQHF
TGTGCCAGTAGTATGGACGGGACAGAAAATCAGCCCCAGCATTTT
>TRBJ2-3|TRBV11-2|12|.|.
CASRLGGDTQYF
TGTGCCAGCAGGTTGGGGGGAGATACGCAGTATTTT
>TRBJ2-7|TRBV19|15|TRBD2|few
CASSFGWTSGSEQYF
TGTGCCAGTAGTTTCGGTTGGACTAGCGGAAGTGAGCAGTACTTC
>TRBJ2-5|TRBV25-1|13|.|once
CASMVGSLETQYF
TGTGCCAGCATGGTGGGTTCTTTAGAGACCCAGTACTTC
>TRBJ2-3|TRBV7-9|15|.|.
CASSLNRGGADTQYF
TGTGCCAGCAGCTTAAACAGGGGAGGGGCAGATACGCAGTATTTT
>TRBJ1-1|TRBV5-6|15|.|once
CASSLAYRVNTEAFF
TGTGCCAGCAGCTTGGCTTACAGAGTGAACACTGAAGCTTTCTTT
>TRBJ2-4|TRBV5-1|14|.|.
CASSLGAAKNIQYF
TGCGCCAGCAGCTTGGGGGCGGCCAAAAACATTCAGTACTTC
>TRBJ2-7|TRBV21-1|13|.|.
CASRGALVYEQYF
TGTGCCAGCAGAGGGGCACTAGTCTACGAGCAGTACTTC
>TRBJ2-7|TRBV7-2|13|.|.
CASSDIVSHEQYF
TGTGCCAGCAGCGACATAGTTTCCCACGAGCAGTACTTC
>TRBJ2-7|TRBV3-1/TRBV3-2|12|.|.
CASSLAHYEQYF
TGTGCCAGCAGCCTCGCCCATTACGAGCAGTACTTC
>TRBJ2-7|TRBV11-3|15|.|few
CASSFGAGQGYEQYF
TGTGCCAGCAGCTTCGGCGCAGGGCAGGGCTACGAGCAGTACTTC
>TRBJ1-1|TRBV18|13|.|.
CASSPNRDTEAFF
TGTGCCAGCTCGCCTAACAGGGACACTGAAGCTTTCTTT
>TRBJ2-3|TRBV6-5|14|TRBD2|.
CASTTSGRTDTQYF
TGTGCCAGTACGACTAGCGGGAGGACAGATACGCAGTATTTT
>TRBJ2-2|TRBV18|15|.|once
CASSPIRENTGELFF
TGTGCCAGCTCACCAATCCGGGAGAACACCGGGGAGCTGTTTTTT
>TRBJ1-6|TRBV30|14|TRBD1|few
CAWSRDRTNSPLHF
TGTGCCTGGAGTCGGGACAGGACTAATTCACCCCTCCACTTT
>TRBJ2-7|TRBV19|14|TRBD1|.
CASSKEGQGYEQYF
TGTGCCAGTAGTAAGGAGGGACAGGGCTACGAGCAGTACTTC
>TRBJ2-7|TRBV18|14|TRBD1|.
CASSDTGVSYEQYF
TGTGCCAGCTCAGATACAGGGGTCTCCTACGAGCAGTACTTC